This passage covers 27 T cell receptor beta chains from one sample sequenced in a study of T cell repertoires in cytomegalovirus infection. TCRdb re-called the reads through MiXCR, storing one row per CDR3 protein. Here the sample spans approximately 34,000 distinct CDR3 sequences, roughly half being singletons. Which antigens these TCRs recognize remains unknown. The specimen was CD8+ T cells from cultured PBMCs, collected from culture after CMV antigen stimulation. These receptors originate from a human donor in good health (CMV status not recorded). Some clones in this sample may be carry-over from other donors' samples.

The chain combines TRBV27 with TRBJ2-5; 7 bases fit TRBD2. From germline, CDR1 is MNHEY and CDR2 SMNVEV (reference sequence). J gave up 3 bases and V 6 bases, and 10 bases lay outside the gene matches. The CDR3 is 15 amino acids. CDR3 coding DNA: TGTGCCAGCAGAGGACTAGGGGAGGGAAAAGAGACCCAGTACTTC. This translates into CASRGLGEGKETQYF.

This clonotype turned up a few times. This rearrangement joins TRBV7-8 to TRBJ2-3; TRBD2 matches at 8 bases. The CDR3 contains 14 residues. V shed 2 bases, J shed 5 bases, and the junction held 3 bases outside the gene matches. CDR1 SGHVS and CDR2 FQNEAQ come from the germline V gene. CDR3 protein: CASSLRGGLDTQYF. For the CDR3, the DNA is TGTGCCAGCAGCTTACGGGGGGGCCTAGATACGCAGTATTTT.

The V gene is TRBV29-1, the J gene TRBJ2-1; the D is unclear. Germline V gives CDR1 SQVTM, CDR2 ANQGSEA. V was pared by 0 bases and J by 8 bases, with 11 bases between. This CDR3 is built from 13 residues. The CDR3 DNA reads TGCAGCGTTGAAGACGGGTTAGTTGATGAGCAGTTCTTC. Encoded protein: CSVEDGLVDEQFF.

The chain combines TRBV25-1 with TRBJ2-7; a possible D gene is TRBD1 (6 bases). The CDR3 totals 14 residues. Per the germline V gene, CDR1 is MGHDK and CDR2 is SYGVNS. Between the trimmed V and J ends, which lost 4 bases and 3 bases, there was a span of 13 bases. This CDR3 reads CASSVTGYHYEQYF. The DNA for the CDR3 is TGTGCCAGCAGTGTAACAGGGTACCACTACGAGCAGTACTTC.

This CDR3 reads CASSPERGATDTQYF. The CDR3 coding sequence is TGCGCCAGCAGCCCCGAACGGGGGGCGACAGATACGCAGTATTTT. The rearrangement links TRBV5-1 to TRBJ2-3; a possible D gene is TRBD2 (7 bases). The CDR3 is 15 amino acids. The V gene's germline CDR1 is SGHRS and CDR2 YFSETQ. Trimming removed 4 bases at V and 3 bases at J, with 15 bases between.

The rearrangement links TRBV12-5 to TRBJ2-2, with TRBD1 as a possible D gene (6 bases). Trimming took off 5 bases at V and 6 bases at J, with 13 bases between the two ends. Germline V gene lookup returns CDR1 LGHNT and CDR2 FRNRAP. This CDR3 is 14 amino acids long. The CDR3 reads CASGLLQGPGELFF. The CDR3 nucleotides are TGTGCTAGTGGTCTCCTACAGGGACCCGGGGAGCTGTTTTTT.

The chain joins TRBV5-1 to TRBJ2-5, with D unclear. Trimming left V 0 bases short and J 5 bases short, with 5 bases between. This CDR3 is built from 12 residues. In germline, CDR1 is SGHRS, CDR2 YFSETQ. The chain's CDR3 is CASSLEQETQYF. CDR3 sequence (DNA): TGCGCCAGCAGCTTGGAACAGGAGACCCAGTACTTC.

In its sample, this clonotype was seen a few times. The rearrangement uses TRBV28 and TRBJ1-1; TRBD1 is a possible D gene (5 bases). Germline V gene lookup returns CDR1 MDHEN and CDR2 SYDVKM. The CDR3 has 15 amino acids. V dropped 5 bases and J dropped 1 base, with 14 bases sitting between them. CDR3 sequence reads: CASSTRGTANTEAFF. Here the CDR3 DNA reads TGTGCCAGCAGTACTCGGGGGACGGCGAACACTGAAGCTTTCTTT.

This clonotype appeared many times. The chain uses TRBV4-1 and TRBJ1-1; a weak D match, TRBD1 (5 bases). Looked up from germline, CDR1 is MGHRA and CDR2 is YSYEKL. V was shortened by 1 base and J by 4 bases, with 13 bases between the two germline ends. This CDR3 region has 15 residues. CDR3 sequence reads: CASSQVGRGATEAFF. For the CDR3, the DNA is TGCGCCAGCAGCCAAGTGGGGAGGGGCGCCACTGAAGCTTTCTTT.

A few counts support this clonotype. This chain uses TRBV27 with TRBJ2-3, with 7 bases lining up with TRBD2. The CDR3 spans 15 residues. V gave up 7 bases and J gave up 6 bases; unmatched junction bases: 13. CDR1 is MNHEY and CDR2 is SMNVEV in the germline V gene (reference sequence). CDR3 bases: TGTGCCAGCACCCCGCGGGACTACCCGCCGGATACGCAGTATTTT. Protein: CASTPRDYPPDTQYF.

This sequence joins TRBV6-5 and TRBJ2-1; 10 bases align to TRBD2. The J call is doubtful: the DNA matches TRBJ2-5 better. The CDR3 covers 13 residues. Germline assignment: CDR1 MNHEY and CDR2 SVGAGI. CDR3 DNA sequence: TGTGCCAGCAATCTAGCGGGGGAGGAGACCCAGTACTTC. Amino acids: CASNLAGEETQYF.

The V and J genes are TRBV7-6 and TRBJ1-5; no reliable D call. CDR3 length: 16 amino acids. Germline CDR1 is SGHVS and CDR2 is FNYEAQ. V lost 5 bases to trimming and J lost 2 bases, with 16 bases between them. CDR3 in DNA: TGTGCCAGCAGCCAACTAGCCCCCGTCGGCAATCAGCCCCAGCATTTT. The encoded protein is CASSQLAPVGNQPQHF.

This sequence joins TRBV5-4 and TRBJ2-3; 11 bases fit TRBD2. This CDR3 spans 16 amino acids. Germline CDR1 and CDR2: SGHNT and YYREEE (reference sequence). J gave up 0 bases and V 3 bases, and 3 bases lay outside the gene matches. CDR3 in DNA: TGTGCCAGCAGCTGGGGACTAGCGGTTAGCACAGATACGCAGTATTTT. Protein sequence: CASSWGLAVSTDTQYF.

The chain is built from TRBV6-6 and TRBJ2-5; 7 bases are shared with TRBD1. This CDR3 spans 15 amino acids. The V and J ends lost 6 bases and 2 bases, in that order; junction bases with no gene match: 9. Germline assignment: CDR1 MNHNY and CDR2 SVGAGI (reference sequence). CDR3 DNA sequence: TGTGCCAGCAGGACGGGACAGTTCCTTCAAGAGACCCAGTACTTC. Its protein is CASRTGQFLQETQYF.

This rearrangement joins TRBV29-1 to TRBJ2-6; D may be TRBD1 or TRBD2 (5 bases each). Between the trimmed V and J ends, which lost 1 base and 8 bases, there was a span of 12 bases. The CDR3 totals 14 residues. The germline gives CDR1 SQVTM, CDR2 ANQGSEA. In DNA, the CDR3 is TGCAGCGTTGAAGGGACCGGGACGACCAACGTCCTGACTTTC. Translating it yields CSVEGTGTTNVLTF.

This clonotype was observed a few times. This chain links TRBV4-2 with TRBJ2-1, with D possibly being TRBD1 or TRBD2 (5 bases each). V lost 4 bases, J lost 5 bases, and 12 bases lay in between. Germline V CDR1 and CDR2: LGHNA, YNFKEQ. The CDR3 runs to 14 residues. The CDR3 here is CASSPGPGNNEQFF. The CDR3 nucleotides read TGTGCCAGCAGCCCGGGACCCGGCAACAATGAGCAGTTCTTC.

A remark on this clonotype: The germline gene is not matched at one end of the junction; a read error may be the cause. The chain recombines TRBV6-1 with TRBJ2-3; TRBD1 is a possible D gene (5 bases). This CDR3 is 20 amino acids long. Germline assignment: CDR1 MNHNS and CDR2 SASEGT. CDR3: CASPSIIQGNLLRITDTQYF. CDR3 coding DNA: TGTGCCAGCCCTTCGATTATTCAGGGTAATTTGCTCCGAATCACAGATACTCAGTATTTT.

This clonotype was counted between two and nine times. The chain employs TRBV11-2 and TRBJ2-7; the match to TRBD1 covers 7 bases. The CDR3 has 16 amino acids. Germline trimming cut 9 bases from V and 0 bases from J; bases unmatched to any gene: 14. Germline V gene sequence: CDR1 SGHAT, CDR2 FQNNGV. The DNA for the CDR3 is TGTGCCAGTACTTTGTCAATGGACAGGTTCTCCTACGAGCAGTACTTC. Its protein product is CASTLSMDRFSYEQYF.

This sequence joins TRBV27 and TRBJ1-5, with D maybe TRBD1 (5 bases). Trimming took 7 bases from V and 2 from J, leaving 12 bases between them. The CDR3 loop spans 14 amino acids. Germline CDR1 MNHEY, CDR2 SMNVEV (reference sequence). The CDR3 sequence is CASTSGFGNQPQHF. For the CDR3, the DNA is TGTGCCAGCACATCAGGGTTTGGCAATCAGCCCCAGCATTTT.

This clonotype came up many times. The chain recombines TRBV7-8 with TRBJ1-1; 7 bases fit TRBD1. After removal of 5 bases from V and 3 bases from J, the junction contained 9 bases not matched to a gene. The CDR3 covers 15 residues. From germline, CDR1 is SGHVS and CDR2 FQNEAQ. For the CDR3, the DNA is TGTGCCAGCAGCCTAGGAGGACAGGTCTACACTGAAGCTTTCTTT. This gives the protein CASSLGGQVYTEAFF.

This clonotype was observed a handful of times. The chain carries TRBV7-8 and TRBJ1-1, with TRBD1 matching 7 bases. The J segment lost 0 bases and the V segment lost 0 bases, leaving 4 bases of the junction unmatched. Germline assignment: CDR1 SGHVS and CDR2 FQNEAQ. The CDR3 consists of 16 residues. The CDR3 DNA reads as TGTGCCAGCAGCTTAGCTACGGGACAGATGAACACTGAAGCTTTCTTT. Amino acid sequence: CASSLATGQMNTEAFF. The complete variable domain, with remaining parts taken from reference TRBV7-8 and TRBJ1-1, reads GAGVSQSPRYKVAKRGQDVALRCDPISGHVSLFWYQQALGQGPEFLTYFQNEAQLDKSGLPSDRFFAERPEGSVSTLKIQRTQQEDSAVYLCASSLATGQMNTEAFFGQGTRLTVV.

This clonotype was observed a handful of times. The rearrangement uses TRBV27 and TRBJ2-2, with D possibly TRBD2 on 5 matching bases. The V end was cut by 6 bases, the J end by 5 bases, with 10 bases between. Germline CDR1 MNHEY, CDR2 SMNVEV (reference sequence). The CDR3 covers 13 residues. CDR3 amino acids: CASRDFSTGELFF. The CDR3 DNA reads as TGTGCCAGCAGGGACTTCTCAACCGGGGAGCTGTTTTTT.

This chain uses TRBV18 with TRBJ2-4, with 10 bases identical to TRBD2. Trimming cost V 6 bases and J 3 bases; bases outside gene matches: 11. Germline V gene sequence: CDR1 KGHSH, CDR2 LQKENI. The CDR3 runs to 17 residues. CDR3: CASSPRTSGSIKNIQYF. The CDR3 region has the DNA TGTGCCAGCTCCCCGAGGACTAGCGGATCGATCAAAAACATTCAGTACTTC.

The chain carries TRBV7-2 and TRBJ2-3; no firm D call. The V end was cut by 5 bases, the J end by 6 bases, with 12 bases between. Germline V gene data show CDR1 as SGHTA and CDR2 as FQGNSA. CDR3 length: 13 residues. This CDR3 is CASSLDRPDTQYF. The CDR3, as DNA: TGTGCCAGCAGCCTGGACCGCCCGGATACGCAGTATTTT.

The chain uses TRBV20-1 and TRBJ1-3; D is unresolved. CDR1 is DFQATT and CDR2 is SNEGSKA in the germline V gene (reference sequence). V was pared by 2 bases and J by 0 bases, with 8 bases between. The CDR3 spans 14 residues. The CDR3 is CSARPRNSGNTIYF. CDR3 in DNA: TGCAGTGCTAGACCCCGGAACTCTGGAAACACCATATATTTT.

The chain links TRBV25-1 to TRBJ1-5; 7 bases agree with TRBD1. The CDR3 has 14 residues. Germline CDR1 and CDR2: MGHDK and SYGVNS. The V segment lost 6 bases and the J segment 7 bases; nucleotides outside the gene matches: 9. The CDR3 spells CASSQTGRDQPQHF. CDR3 sequence (DNA): TGTGCCAGCAGCCAGACAGGGCGCGACCAGCCCCAGCATTTT. Using reference TRBV25-1 and TRBJ1-5 for the parts outside the CDR3, the full variable domain is EADIYQTPRYLVIGTGKKITLECSQTMGHDKMYWYQQDPGMELHLIHYSYGVNSTEKGDLSSESTVSRIRTEHFPLTLESARPSHTSQYLCASSQTGRDQPQHFGDGTRLSIL.

The chain joins TRBV11-2 to TRBJ2-1, with TRBD2 identical over 8 bases. Germline CDR1 is SGHAT and CDR2 is FQNNGV. The J segment lost 8 bases and the V segment lost 5 bases, leaving 11 bases of the junction unmatched. The CDR3 length is 15 residues. In nucleotides, the CDR3 is TGTGCCAGCAGCGCCGGGACTAGGACTATAGATGAGCAGTTCTTC. It yields the protein CASSAGTRTIDEQFF.